This T cell receptor (beta chain) is from a study of T cells in Graves' hyperthyroidism and ophthalmopathy (dated by TCRdb to 2018 to 2020). About the investigation overall: Peripheral blood was sampled at the time of initial diagnosis, prior to any treatment. The roughly 91 discovery patients were randomly divided into training and test sets at a 7:3 ratio. To identify TCR V-J signatures that set the groups apart, the researchers used a discovery cohort of about a hundred patients, made up of around 40 with Graves' ophthalmopathy and 57 with stable Graves' hyperthyroidism. Thyroid tissue and blood T-cell repertoires from more than 5 Graves' hyperthyroidism patients were also compared in the study. After blood sampling, hyperthyroidism patients were treated with methimazole at a starting dose of 30 mg daily, and ophthalmopathy patients were treated with high-dose intravenous methylprednisolone. An independent validation cohort of around 20 hyperthyroidism patients and approximately 16 patients who later progressed to ophthalmopathy tested prospective prediction of ophthalmopathy. The paper describes TCR Vbeta CDR3 sequencing of 135 peripheral blood samples, made up of 43 ophthalmopathy patients, roughly 72 hyperthyroidism patients and approximately 17 progressor patients. The study at large found these results: A model built on a 13 V-J signature distinguished ophthalmopathy from stable hyperthyroidism, reaching about 89% sensitivity and about 81% specificity in cross-validation and 80%/75% in testing. In validation, the model predicted progression to ophthalmopathy a median of about 6 months before onset, with 65% to 71% sensitivity and roughly 79% specificity. No statistical method was used to fix the sample size in advance, and group allocation was not hidden from the investigators. Blood samples also contained most of the expanded thyroid clonotypes (frequency above 0.001), which suggests that blood repertoires may reflect thyroid immune responses.

Moderately to severely active disease, a Clinical Activity Score of at least 3, a NOSPECS grade of at least 4, and a duration under 3 months were present in ophthalmopathy patients. Patients with uncontrolled infections, other autoimmune diseases, pregnancy or lactation were excluded. Diagnoses were established on the basis of clinical symptoms, serum thyroxine and TRAb, thyroid ultrasound, and orbital computed tomography. PBMCs were separated from around 9.1 ml of fresh peripheral blood using Ficoll-Paque density gradient centrifugation. Total RNA was extracted using Trizol reagent, and RNA quality was assessed on an Agilent 2100 Bioanalyzer. Based on the germline V gene, the CDR1 and CDR2 sequences are SGHNT and YENEEA. V is cut back by 0 bases and J by 3 bases, with 4 bases in the junction unmatched. The CDR3 runs 16 amino acids, cysteine and phenylalanine included. Just the 48-base CDR3 DNA is kept, in frame starting at base 1.

In its sample, this clonotype was seen many times. What antigen it recognizes has not been identified. No clone much larger than this one lies a single base away; base qualities are absent. TCR beta CDR3 regions were amplified from RNA transcripts. The first round of RT-PCR for the TCR CDR3 was performed with the HTBI primer set and the Qiagen OneStep RT-PCR kit. Libraries were constructed in a second round of multiplex PCR, after which size selection and purification were performed. The libraries were sequenced on an Illumina HiSeq2000 using paired-end 100 bp reads. The study's own analysis went as follows. Raw data were processed with SOAPnuke, discarding reads with adapters, uncalled bases, mean Phred below 15, or no exact constant-primer or identifier match. COPE v1.2.5 was used to merge the high-quality paired reads, and each unique nucleotide sequence was defined as a clonotype. MiTCR v1.1 was used to align the clonotypes against IMGT TRBV, TRBD and TRBJ reference segments. Analysis was restricted to V-J combinations with a frequency above 0.0001, which covered 98% to 99.2% of repertoires. A TCS score was defined as the ratio of F50 (clonal expansion) to E x V (chaos), with BLOSUM62-based TCRdist applied between CDR3 peptides within each V-J. Welch's t-statistics and random forest reduced approximately 520 V-J features to fewer than 15, which were used in a naive Bayes classifier (R e1071). TCRdb trimmed public reads at Q25 via fastp, called clones via MiXCR and kept in-frame beta chains. Here each entry gathers all rows of one CDR3 protein and keeps the most common genes and DNA. TCRdb, not the original authors, processed these V and J calls. This sample has around 600,000 distinct CDR3 sequences in its table, and 11% to 15% of those were observed once. Around 7% of the sample goes to the ten largest clones.

The sequenced material came from blood. This clonotype was obtained from a woman aged 18 to 35 with Graves' ophthalmopathy. Rearrangement joined TRBV11-3 to TRBJ2-3, and TRBD2 aligns with 9 junction nucleotides. The nucleotide sequence reads TGTGCCAGCAGCTTAGATTGGCTAGCGGGAACAGATACGCAGTATTTT. Translation gives CASSLDWLAGTDTQYF.